This T cell receptor beta chain originates from a study of T cell responses to AZD1222 COVID-19 vaccine. The overall study: Researchers grouped second doses given at about 4 or about 12 weeks into one pool.

Findings and caveats of the study: Reportedly, close to half of spike-specific TCRs are directed against unmutated variant regions. Females made up more of the donors, who were largely white British, and clonal diversity may have come out too low.

Data came from immunoSEQ multiplex PCR; TCRdb stores just in-frame clones and leaves some out. This sample has 130,000 or so clones, with 85% to 90% found just once. Details on this clone: Its antigen is still unknown.

This receptor was identified in an adult in good health. This material consisted of peripheral blood, taken on day 0 of AZD1222 vaccination.

CDR3 amino acids: CASSYDTGNTEAFF. In DNA form, the CDR3 reads TGTGCCAGCAGTTACGACACGGGGAACACTGAAGCTTTCTTT. The V gene is TRBV6-2 or TRBV6-3, the J gene TRBJ1-1; D uncertain. The CDR3 is made up of 14 amino acids. CDR1 is MNHEY and CDR2 is SVGEGT in the germline V gene. Trimming cost V 2 bases and J 1 base, with 8 bases left between them.